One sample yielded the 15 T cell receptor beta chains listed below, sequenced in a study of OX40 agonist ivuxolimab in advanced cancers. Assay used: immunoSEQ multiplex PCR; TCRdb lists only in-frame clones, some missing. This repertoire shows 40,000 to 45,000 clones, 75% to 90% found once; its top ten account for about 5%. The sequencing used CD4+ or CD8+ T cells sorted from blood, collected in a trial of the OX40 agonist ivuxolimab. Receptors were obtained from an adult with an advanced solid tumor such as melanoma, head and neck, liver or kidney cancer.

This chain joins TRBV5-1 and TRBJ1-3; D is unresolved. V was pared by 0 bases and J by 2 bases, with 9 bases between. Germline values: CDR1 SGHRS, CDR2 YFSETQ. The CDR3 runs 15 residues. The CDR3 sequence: CASSLAWGTGNTIYF. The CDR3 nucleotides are TGCGCCAGCAGCTTGGCCTGGGGAACTGGAAACACCATATATTTT. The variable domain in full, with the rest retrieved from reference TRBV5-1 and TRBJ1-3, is KAGVTQTPRYLIKTRGQQVTLSCSPISGHRSVSWYQQTPGQGLQFLFEYFSETQRNKGNFPGRFSGRQFSNSRSEMNVSTLELGDSALYLCASSLAWGTGNTIYFGEGSWLTVV.

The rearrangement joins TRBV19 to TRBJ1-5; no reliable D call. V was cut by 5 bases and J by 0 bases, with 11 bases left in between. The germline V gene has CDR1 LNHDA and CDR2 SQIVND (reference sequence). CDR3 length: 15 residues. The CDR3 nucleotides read TGTGCCAGTAGTTTCGGAGGTTATAGCAATCAGCCCCAGCATTTT. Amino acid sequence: CASSFGGYSNQPQHF.

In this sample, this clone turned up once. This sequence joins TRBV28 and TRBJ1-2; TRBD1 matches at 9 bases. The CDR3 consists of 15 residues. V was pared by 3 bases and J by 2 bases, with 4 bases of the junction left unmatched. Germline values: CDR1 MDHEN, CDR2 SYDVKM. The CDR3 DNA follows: TGTGCCAGCAGTTTCCCCGGGACAGGGAACTATGGCTACACCTTC. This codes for CASSFPGTGNYGYTF.

CDR3 bases: TGTGCCAGCTCAGGCATGCGGGCAGAAGAGACCCAGTACTTC. Protein: CASSGMRAEETQYF. The J gene is TRBJ2-5, the V gene TRBV18; tentatively, D is TRBD2 (5 bases). CDR3 size: 14 residues. V shed 5 bases and J shed 3 bases, with 13 bases lying between them. CDR1 and CDR2 (germline): KGHSH, LQKENI.

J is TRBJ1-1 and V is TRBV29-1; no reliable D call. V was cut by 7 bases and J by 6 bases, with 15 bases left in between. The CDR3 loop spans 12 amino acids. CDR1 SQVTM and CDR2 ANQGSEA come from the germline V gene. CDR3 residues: CSALEEGSEAFF. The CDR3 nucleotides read TGCAGCGCACTGGAGGAGGGATCTGAAGCTTTCTTT.

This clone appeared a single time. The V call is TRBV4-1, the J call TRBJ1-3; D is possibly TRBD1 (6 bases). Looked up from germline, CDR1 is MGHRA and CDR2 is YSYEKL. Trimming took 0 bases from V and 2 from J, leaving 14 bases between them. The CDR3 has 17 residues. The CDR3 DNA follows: TGCGCCAGCAGCCAAGATAGAGGGGGAATTGCTGGAAACACCATATATTTT. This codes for CASSQDRGGIAGNTIYF.

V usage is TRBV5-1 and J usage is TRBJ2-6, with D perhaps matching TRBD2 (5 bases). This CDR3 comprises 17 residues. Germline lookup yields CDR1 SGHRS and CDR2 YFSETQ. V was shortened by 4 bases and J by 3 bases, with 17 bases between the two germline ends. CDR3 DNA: TGCGCCAGCAGCCCGGGATTATCTAGTAGTGGGGCCAACGTCCTGACTTTC. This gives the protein CASSPGLSSSGANVLTF.

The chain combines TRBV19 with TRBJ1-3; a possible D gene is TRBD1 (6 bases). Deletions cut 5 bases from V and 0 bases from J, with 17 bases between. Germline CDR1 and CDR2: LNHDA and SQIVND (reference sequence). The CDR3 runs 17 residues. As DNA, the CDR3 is TGTGCCAGTAGTGTCCGAGCAGGGGCCTTCTCTGGAAACACCATATATTTT. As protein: CASSVRAGAFSGNTIYF. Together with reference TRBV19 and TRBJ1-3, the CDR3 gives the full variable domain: DGGITQSPKYLFRKEGQNVTLSCEQNLNHDAMYWYRQDPGQGLRLIYYSQIVNDFQKGDIAEGYSVSREKKESFPLTVTSAQKNPTAFYLCASSVRAGAFSGNTIYFGEGSWLTVV.

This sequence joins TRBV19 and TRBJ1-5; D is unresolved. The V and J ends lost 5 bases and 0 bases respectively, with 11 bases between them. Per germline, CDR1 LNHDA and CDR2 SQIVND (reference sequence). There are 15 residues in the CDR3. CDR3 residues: CASSWSRYSNQPQHF. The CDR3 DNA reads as TGTGCCAGTAGTTGGTCCAGATATAGCAATCAGCCCCAGCATTTT.

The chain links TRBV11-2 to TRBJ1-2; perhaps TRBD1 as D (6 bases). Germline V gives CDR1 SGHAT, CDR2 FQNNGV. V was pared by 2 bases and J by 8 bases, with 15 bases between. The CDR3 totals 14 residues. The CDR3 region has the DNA TGTGCCAGCAGCTTACGTATCGGGACATCAGGCTACACCTTC. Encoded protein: CASSLRIGTSGYTF.

The CDR3 loop reads CASSPRRSYEQYF. As DNA, the CDR3 is TGTGCCAGCAGCCCCCGGAGATCCTACGAGCAGTACTTC. The chain combines TRBV7-2 with TRBJ2-7, with D unresolved. Germline V lookup: CDR1 SGHTA, CDR2 FQGNSA. V was trimmed by 5 bases and J by 1 base, leaving 9 bases between them. The CDR3 contains 13 residues.

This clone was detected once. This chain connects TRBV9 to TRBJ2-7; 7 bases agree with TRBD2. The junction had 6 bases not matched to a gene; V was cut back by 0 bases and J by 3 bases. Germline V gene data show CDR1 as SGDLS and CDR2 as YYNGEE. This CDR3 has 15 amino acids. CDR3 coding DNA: TGTGCCAGCAGCGTAGCTCCTAGCGGACACTACGAGCAGTACTTC. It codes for CASSVAPSGHYEQYF.

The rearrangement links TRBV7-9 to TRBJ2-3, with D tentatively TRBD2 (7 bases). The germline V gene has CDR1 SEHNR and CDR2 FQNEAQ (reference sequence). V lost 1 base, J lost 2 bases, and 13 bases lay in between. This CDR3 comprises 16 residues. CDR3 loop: CASSLVVGGATDTQYF. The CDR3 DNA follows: TGTGCCAGCAGCTTAGTTGTGGGGGGGGCCACAGATACGCAGTATTTT.

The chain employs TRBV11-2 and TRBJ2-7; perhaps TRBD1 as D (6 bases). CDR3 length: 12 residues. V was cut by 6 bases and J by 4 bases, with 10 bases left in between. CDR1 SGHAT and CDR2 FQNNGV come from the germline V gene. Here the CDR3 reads CASSRTDYEQYF. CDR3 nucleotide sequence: TGTGCCAGCAGTCGGACAGATTACGAGCAGTACTTC. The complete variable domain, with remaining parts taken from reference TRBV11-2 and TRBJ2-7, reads EAGVAQSPRYKIIEKRQSVAFWCNPISGHATLYWYQQILGQGPKLLIQFQNNGVVDDSQLPKDRFSAERLKGVDSTLKIQPAKLEDSAVYLCASSRTDYEQYFGPGTRLTVT.

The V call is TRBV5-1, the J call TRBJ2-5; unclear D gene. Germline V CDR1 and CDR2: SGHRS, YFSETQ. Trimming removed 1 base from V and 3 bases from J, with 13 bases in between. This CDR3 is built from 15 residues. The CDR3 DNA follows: TGCGCCAGCAGCTTGAGAACGAGCCCGGAAGAGACCCAGTACTTC. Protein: CASSLRTSPEETQYF.